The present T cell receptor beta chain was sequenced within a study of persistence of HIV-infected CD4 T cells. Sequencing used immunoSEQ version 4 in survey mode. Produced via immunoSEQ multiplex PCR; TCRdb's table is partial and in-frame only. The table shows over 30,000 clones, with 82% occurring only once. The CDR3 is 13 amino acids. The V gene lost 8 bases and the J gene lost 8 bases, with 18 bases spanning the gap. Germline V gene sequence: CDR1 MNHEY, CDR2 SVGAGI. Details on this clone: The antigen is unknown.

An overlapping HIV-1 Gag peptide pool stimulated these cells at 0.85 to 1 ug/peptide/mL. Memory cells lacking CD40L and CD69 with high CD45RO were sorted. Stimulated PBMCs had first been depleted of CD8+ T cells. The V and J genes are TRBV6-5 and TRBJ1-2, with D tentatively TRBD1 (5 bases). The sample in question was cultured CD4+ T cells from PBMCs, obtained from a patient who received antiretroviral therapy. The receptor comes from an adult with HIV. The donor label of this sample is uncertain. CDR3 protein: CASGPFREGGYTF. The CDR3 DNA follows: TGTGCCAGCGGGCCCTTTCGGGAGGGGGGCTACACCTTC.